A single sample gave rise to the 30 T cell receptor beta chains below, sequenced in a study of T cell changes during pregnancy in multiple sclerosis. Sequencing used immunoSEQ multiplex PCR; TCRdb keeps in-frame clones, though not all of them. Among 130,000 or so clones, approximately 93% were seen once, and the ten largest hold 6.2%. The sample in question was peripheral blood, obtained before pregnancy. The receptors come from a female donor with multiple sclerosis, enrolled in a pregnancy study.

The rearrangement links TRBV12-2 to TRBJ2-1; TRBD2, the D gene given by the table, was not confirmed from the DNA. TRBV12-2 is noted as a pseudogene. This CDR3 has 17 amino acids. CDR3 coding DNA: TGTGCAAGTCGCTTAGGAACTAGCGGGAGGGCCCACAATGAGCAGTTCTTC. It encodes CASRLGTSGRAHNEQFF.

The chain employs TRBV5-1 and TRBJ1-6; a possible D gene is TRBD1 (5 bases). The germline V gene has CDR1 SGHRS and CDR2 YFSETQ. Trimming removed 4 bases at V and 0 bases at J, with 11 bases between. This CDR3 spans 16 amino acids. As DNA, the CDR3 is TGCGCCAGCAGCCAGGGTCGGAGCTCCTATAATTCACCCCTCCACTTT. Amino acid sequence: CASSQGRSSYNSPLHF.

J is TRBJ2-3 and V is TRBV5-4; tentatively, D is TRBD1 (6 bases). Germline CDR1 SGHNT, CDR2 YYREEE (reference sequence). V was trimmed by 5 bases and J by 1 base, leaving 11 bases between them. CDR3 length: 14 amino acids. The CDR3, as DNA: TGTGCCAGCAGGGAGGACAGCCGCACAGATACGCAGTATTTT. This codes for CASREDSRTDTQYF.

V gene TRBV15 combines with J gene TRBJ1-1, with 11 positions matching TRBD1. V was pared by 3 bases and J by 5 bases, with 8 bases of the junction left unmatched. This CDR3 has 16 residues. In germline, CDR1 is LNHNV, CDR2 YYDKDF (reference sequence). CDR3 region: CATSSKDRGRGTEAFF. As DNA, the CDR3 is TGTGCCACCAGCAGCAAGGACAGGGGGCGGGGAACTGAAGCTTTCTTT.

The chain joins TRBV18 to TRBJ2-7; 8 nucleotides agree with TRBD1. V was pared by 8 bases and J by 4 bases, with 10 bases of the junction left unmatched. The V gene's germline CDR1 is KGHSH and CDR2 LQKENI. This CDR3 comprises 14 residues. The DNA for the CDR3 is TGTGCCAGCGGGACAGGAGATTCGGGTTACGAGCAGTACTTC. It is translated as CASGTGDSGYEQYF.

This clone occurred once. The CDR3 DNA follows: TGTGCCAGCAGTGGGACGGGACTGCCCTTATCCCACGAGCAGTACTTC. It yields the protein CASSGTGLPLSHEQYF. The rearrangement links TRBV6-6 to TRBJ2-7; D is possibly TRBD2 (6 bases). The CDR3 has 16 residues. CDR1 is MNHNY and CDR2 is SVGAGI in the germline V gene (reference sequence). Trimming pared 5 bases from V and 5 bases from J, leaving 22 bases between.

The chain couples TRBV15 to TRBJ2-5; 12 bases agree with TRBD1. V trimming: 3 bases; J trimming: 5 bases; junction bases outside the gene matches: 1. The CDR3 is 14 amino acids. Looked up from germline, CDR1 is LNHNV and CDR2 is YYDKDF (reference sequence). CDR3 amino acids: CATSRGQGAETQYF. The DNA of the CDR3 is TGTGCCACCAGCAGGGGACAGGGGGCGGAGACCCAGTACTTC.

The chain joins TRBV19 to TRBJ2-7, with 7 bases fitting TRBD1. The germline gives CDR1 LNHDA, CDR2 SQIVND (reference sequence). The trim removed 6 bases at V and 2 bases at J, leaving 7 bases unmatched. The CDR3 is 14 amino acids. The CDR3 region is CASSTGDLTYEQYF. CDR3 in DNA: TGTGCCAGTAGCACAGGGGATCTCACCTACGAGCAGTACTTC.

The chain joins TRBV7-7 to TRBJ1-1; no definite D call. Germline loops: CDR1 SSHAT, CDR2 FNYEAQ (reference sequence). V dropped 7 bases and J dropped 7 bases, with 16 bases sitting between them. The CDR3 loop spans 13 amino acids. CDR3 nucleotides: TGTGCCAGCACCAAATTTGTAAAGCGTGAAGCTTTCTTT. As protein: CASTKFVKREAFF.

This sequence joins TRBV6-6 and TRBJ1-6; D is ambiguous. V lost 5 bases to trimming and J lost 10 bases, with 15 bases between them. CDR1 is MNHNY, CDR2 SVGAGI, per germline (reference sequence). The CDR3 sequence is 14 residues long. CDR3 DNA sequence: TGTGCCAGCAGTCCCGATGAGGGCCTATCACCCCTCCACTTT. Residues: CASSPDEGLSPLHF.

The chain uses TRBV5-4 and TRBJ2-3, with 7 bases matching TRBD1. V was pared by 4 bases and J by 2 bases, with 7 bases of the junction left unmatched. The CDR3 is 15 residues long. Germline CDR1 reads SGHNT; CDR2 reads YYREEE (reference sequence). CDR3 sequence reads: CASSTGQAFTDTQYF. The CDR3 nucleotides read TGTGCCAGCAGCACCGGACAGGCTTTCACAGATACGCAGTATTTT.

This sequence joins TRBV2 and TRBJ2-1; 9 bases fit TRBD2. The CDR3 contains 14 residues. Losses at the gene ends were 6 bases for V and 10 bases for J; bases not matched to a gene: 10. Per germline, CDR1 SNHLY and CDR2 FYNNEI. The CDR3 region has the DNA TGTGCCAGCAGCCTAGCGGGGCCTTCATTCGAGCAGTTCTTC. Translation: CASSLAGPSFEQFF.

The chain couples TRBV5-4 to TRBJ2-7; 8 positions agree with TRBD2. After removal of 4 bases from V and 3 bases from J, the junction contained 3 bases not matched to a gene. Germline CDR1 and CDR2: SGHNT and YYREEE (reference sequence). This CDR3 comprises 13 residues. CDR3 sequence (DNA): TGTGCCAGCAGCGACGGGGGGGGCTACGAGCAGTACTTC. Translating gives CASSDGGGYEQYF.

The chain recombines TRBV5-6 with TRBJ1-2, with D unclear. The CDR3 length is 13 residues. Germline CDR1 reads SGHDT; CDR2 reads YYEEEE. Trimming pared 0 bases from V and 5 bases from J, leaving 8 bases between. In DNA, the CDR3 is TGTGCCAGCAGCTTGGACAGATCTTATGGCTACACCTTC. Protein sequence: CASSLDRSYGYTF.

The J gene is TRBJ2-6, the V gene TRBV10-3; 10 nucleotides agree with TRBD1. The CDR3 is 18 amino acids. V trimming: 5 bases; J trimming: 6 bases; junction bases outside the gene matches: 13. The germline CDR1 and CDR2 sequences are ENHRY and SYGVKD. In nucleotides, the CDR3 is TGTGCCATCAGTCCCCCGACAGGGGGCGCAACAGTGGCCAACGTCCTGACTTTC. It translates to CAISPPTGGATVANVLTF.

The chain has TRBV2 and TRBJ2-5, with 13 bases that match TRBD2. With V trimmed by 6 bases and J by 5 bases, 3 bases remained unmatched. This CDR3 spans 14 amino acids. Germline CDR1 is SNHLY and CDR2 is FYNNEI. CDR3 nucleotide sequence: TGTGCCAGCAGACGACTAGCGGGGGGCGAGACCCAGTACTTC. It yields the protein CASRRLAGGETQYF.

This sequence joins TRBV7-2 and TRBJ2-3; 7 bases are a match to TRBD1. With V trimmed by 5 bases and J by 5 bases, 7 bases remained unmatched. There are 14 residues in the CDR3. The V gene's germline CDR1 is SGHTA and CDR2 FQGNSA. The chain's CDR3 is CASSPGQARDTQYF. DNA of the CDR3: TGTGCCAGCAGCCCAGGACAGGCAAGAGATACGCAGTATTTT.

With respect to this clone: This same CDR3 is encoded by further DNA sequences in the sample. V gene TRBV5-1 combines with J gene TRBJ2-7; D is unresolved. Germline values: CDR1 SGHRS, CDR2 YFSETQ. Trimming shortened V by 0 bases and J by 0 bases, and 4 bases separated the two germline ends. This CDR3 has 13 amino acids. CDR3 coding DNA: TGCGCCAGCAGCTTGGGGAGCTCCTACGAGCAGTACTTC. Protein sequence: CASSLGSSYEQYF.

The chain carries TRBV2 and TRBJ1-5; 9 positions match TRBD1. The ends lost 6 bases at V and 5 bases at J; junction bases unmatched: 5. The CDR3 loop spans 14 amino acids. CDR1 and CDR2 from the germline V gene are SNHLY and FYNNEI. The CDR3 loop is CASRTGGDHQPQHF. Here the CDR3 DNA reads TGTGCCAGCAGAACAGGGGGCGACCATCAGCCCCAGCATTTT.

The rearrangement links TRBV28 to TRBJ2-1; the match to TRBD1 covers 9 bases. Trimming cost V 8 bases and J 6 bases; bases outside gene matches: 11. Germline-derived CDR1 and CDR2 are MDHEN and SYDVKM. This CDR3 contains 15 residues. Here the CDR3 DNA reads TGTGCCAGCGGCCTGGACAGGGGATTTGGCAATGAGCAGTTCTTC. Amino acids: CASGLDRGFGNEQFF.

The V call is TRBV29-1, the J call TRBJ2-4; 7 nucleotides agree with TRBD2. V shed 1 base, J shed 1 base, and the junction held 1 base outside the gene matches. Per the germline V gene, CDR1 is SQVTM and CDR2 is ANQGSEA. The CDR3 spans 14 residues. In nucleotides, the CDR3 is TGCAGCGTTGAAGGTAGCGGGGCCAAAAACATTCAGTACTTC. As protein: CSVEGSGAKNIQYF. The entire variable domain, with the rest obtained from reference TRBV29-1 and TRBJ2-4, is as follows: SAVISQKPSRDICQRGTSLTIQCQVDSQVTMMFWYRQQPGQSLTLIATANQGSEATYESGFVIDKFPISRPNLTFSTLTVSNMSPEDSSIYLCSVEGSGAKNIQYFGAGTRLSVL.

V is TRBV2 and J is TRBJ1-1; 8 bases map to TRBD1. Germline assignment: CDR1 SNHLY and CDR2 FYNNEI. J gave up 4 bases and V 4 bases, and 2 bases lay outside the gene matches. The CDR3 is made up of 13 amino acids. The CDR3 sequence is CASSATGGTEAFF. The CDR3 DNA is TGTGCCAGCAGTGCCACAGGGGGCACTGAAGCTTTCTTT.

J is TRBJ1-1 and V is TRBV6-5; 8 positions agree with TRBD1. CDR3 length equals 16 residues. With 4 bases clipped from V and 1 base from J, the junction kept 8 bases outside the gene matches. Per the germline V gene, CDR1 is MNHEY and CDR2 is SVGAGI. DNA of the CDR3: TGTGCCAGCAGTTCCCTCGCCGGGACAGGGAACACTGAAGCTTTCTTT. Protein sequence: CASSSLAGTGNTEAFF.

The chain couples TRBV9 to TRBJ2-1; perhaps TRBD2 as D (6 bases). In germline, CDR1 is SGDLS, CDR2 YYNGEE. The CDR3 has 16 residues. Deletions cut 0 bases from V and 15 bases from J, with 25 bases between. CDR3 DNA sequence: TGTGCCAGCAGCGTAGATGGATGGTCTGTGGAGGGAAGACGGTTCTTC. This gives the protein CASSVDGWSVEGRRFF.

The rearrangement links TRBV10-3 to TRBJ2-7, with 11 bases fitting TRBD2. V was clipped by 2 bases and J by 5 bases; unmatched bases: 2. Per germline, CDR1 ENHRY and CDR2 SYGVKD. The CDR3 is 14 residues long. The CDR3 region is CAISELAGGNEQYF. CDR3 nucleotides: TGTGCCATCAGTGAGCTAGCGGGAGGAAACGAGCAGTACTTC.

The gene calls are TRBV9 and TRBJ2-1; 13 bases match TRBD2. After removal of 1 base from V and 7 bases from J, the junction contained 5 bases not matched to a gene. Germline CDR1 reads SGDLS; CDR2 reads YYNGEE. CDR3 length: 16 residues. The CDR3 here is CASSVWTSGGGNEQFF. The CDR3 DNA sequence: TGTGCCAGCAGCGTATGGACTAGCGGGGGCGGAAATGAGCAGTTCTTC.

CDR3 nucleotide sequence: TGTGCCAGTAGTCCTCTGGCGGCAGGGGAGAGCAATCAGCCCCAGCATTTT. This codes for CASSPLAAGESNQPQHF. The V call is TRBV19, the J call TRBJ1-5; TRBD1 is a possible D gene (6 bases). Trimming stripped 5 bases from V and 1 base from J, with 18 bases between. Germline V lookup: CDR1 LNHDA, CDR2 SQIVND (reference sequence). This CDR3 region has 17 residues.

This CDR3 is CVRSLEACEAKTQAKTLKRFF. The CDR3 nucleotides read TGTGTCAGAAGCTTGGAGGCCTGTGAAGCCAAAACTCAAGCCAAAACACTGAAGCGTTTCTTT. This chain uses TRBV7-5 with TRBJ1-1. TRBV7-5 corresponds to a pseudogene. The CDR3 is 21 residues long.

The chain joins TRBV5-4 to TRBJ1-1; D is unclear. Trimming removed 4 bases from V and 8 bases from J, with 18 bases in between. CDR3 length: 14 amino acids. Germline loops: CDR1 SGHNT, CDR2 YYREEE (reference sequence). The CDR3 is CASSQDLRGPEAFF. The CDR3 region has the DNA TGTGCCAGCAGCCAAGATCTAAGAGGGCCCGAAGCTTTCTTT.

This chain uses TRBV5-5 with TRBJ2-7, with D maybe TRBD2 (5 bases). The CDR3 contains 13 residues. Looked up from germline, CDR1 is SGHKS and CDR2 is YYEKEE (reference sequence). Trimming pared 6 bases from V and 1 base from J, leaving 11 bases between. The chain's CDR3 is CASTREMSYEQYF. Here the CDR3 DNA reads TGTGCCAGCACTAGGGAGATGTCCTACGAGCAGTACTTC.